The clone carrying this T cell receptor (beta chain) was found a few times. Libraries were prepared by immunoSEQ multiplex PCR; TCRdb keeps only in-frame clonotypes and omits some of them. Of fewer than 350,000 clones detected, roughly 90% appear once; the ten largest clones hold 4.5% to 6.5%. The data were obtained in a study of blood T cell repertoires in COVID-19. Trimming shortened V by 5 bases and J by 2 bases, and 13 bases separated the two germline ends. The germline V gene has CDR1 MNHEY and CDR2 SMNVEV (reference sequence). The CDR3 loop spans 14 amino acids. The chain is built from TRBV27 and TRBJ2-7; TRBD1 might be the D (6 bases). This receptor was obtained from a man aged 55-75 years who had recovered from COVID-19. Sequenced sample: PBMCs or T cells enriched from blood (not recorded which). CDR3 in amino acids: CASSPNRDTYEQYF. The CDR3 DNA reads TGTGCCAGCAGTCCTAACAGGGACACCTACGAGCAGTACTTC.